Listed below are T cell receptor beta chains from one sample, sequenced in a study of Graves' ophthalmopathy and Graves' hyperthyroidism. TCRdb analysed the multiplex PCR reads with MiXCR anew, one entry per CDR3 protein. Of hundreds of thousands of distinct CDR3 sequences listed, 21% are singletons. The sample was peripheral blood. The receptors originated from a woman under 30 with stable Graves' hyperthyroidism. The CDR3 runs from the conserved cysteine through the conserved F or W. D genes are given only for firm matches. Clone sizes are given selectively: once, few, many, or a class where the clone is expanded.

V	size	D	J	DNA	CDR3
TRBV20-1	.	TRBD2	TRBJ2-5	TGCAGTGCTAGAAGCGGGGGGGCCCAAGAGACCCAGTACTTC	CSARSGGAQETQYF
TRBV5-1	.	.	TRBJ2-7	TGCGCCAGCAGCTTGGCGTTTGTCGGGAGAGGGGCGGTCCAGCAGTACTTC	CASSLAFVGRGAVQQYF
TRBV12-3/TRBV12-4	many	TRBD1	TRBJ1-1	TGTGCCAGCAGTCTACGACAGGGGATGAGCACTGAAGCTTTCTTT	CASSLRQGMSTEAFF
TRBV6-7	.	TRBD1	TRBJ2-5	TGTGCTACCATGGGGACAGGGGTGCGGGAGACCCAGTACTTC	CATMGTGVRETQYF
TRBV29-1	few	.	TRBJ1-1	TGCAGCTGGGGGGGCTTGAACACTGAAGCTTTCTTT	CSWGGLNTEAFF
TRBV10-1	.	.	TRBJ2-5	TGCGCCAGCAGTGAGTCGAACGGGAGTGAAGAGACCCAGTACTTC	CASSESNGSEETQYF
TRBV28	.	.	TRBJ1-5	TGTGCCAGCACCCCCGTCGGGGTCCAGCCCCAGCATTTT	CASTPVGVQPQHF
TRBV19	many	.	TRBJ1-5	TGTGCCAGTAGTATCCCTAAAAGAATAAACCGGGACCGAAGAAAAAATCAGCCCCAGCATTTT	CASSIPKRINRDRRKNQPQHF
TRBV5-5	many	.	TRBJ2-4	TGTGCCAGCAGCTTGAGTTCTGGAGACATTCAGTACTTC	CASSLSSGDIQYF
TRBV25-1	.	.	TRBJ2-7	TGTGCCAGCAGGCCCGGGACGGAATACTACGAGCAGTACTTC	CASRPGTEYYEQYF
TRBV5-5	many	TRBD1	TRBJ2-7	TGTGCCAGCAGGCCAAGTCCGGGACAGGGTTACGAGCAGTACTTC	CASRPSPGQGYEQYF
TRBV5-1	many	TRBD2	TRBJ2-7	TGCGCCAGCAGCGGCTCAGCGGGGCCTCCGTACTTC	CASSGSAGPPYF
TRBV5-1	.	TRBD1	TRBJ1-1	TGCGCCAGCAGCTTGACCGGACAGGGAGACACTGAAGCTTTCTTT	CASSLTGQGDTEAFF
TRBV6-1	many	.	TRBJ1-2	TGTGCCAGCAGTGAAGGATCGGGGTCCTATGGCTACACCTTC	CASSEGSGSYGYTF
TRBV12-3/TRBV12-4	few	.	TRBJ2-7	TGTGCCAGCAGCACAACCGGTTCAAGGGAGCAGTACTTC	CASSTTGSREQYF
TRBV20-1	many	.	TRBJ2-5	TGCAGTGCTAGAGATAGGACGGAAGAGACCCAGTACTTC	CSARDRTEETQYF
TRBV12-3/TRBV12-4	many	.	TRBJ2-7	TGTGCCAGCGGGGTCGGCAGAAACTTCTACGAGCAGTACTTC	CASGVGRNFYEQYF
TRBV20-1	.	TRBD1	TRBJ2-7	TGCAGTGCTAGAGATCCGGGACAGGGCTACGAGCAGTACTTC	CSARDPGQGYEQYF
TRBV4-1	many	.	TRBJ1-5	TGCGCCAGCAGCCAAGTGGACCGGAATTATCAGCCCCAGCATTTT	CASSQVDRNYQPQHF
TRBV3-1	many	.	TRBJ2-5	TGTGCCAGCAGCCAATCGTCGCGGGGAGAGACCCAGTACTTC	CASSQSSRGETQYF
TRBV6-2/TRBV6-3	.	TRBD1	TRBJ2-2	TGTGCCAGCAGTTACACGGTCCGGGACAGGGGGCGCTCCGGGGAGCTGTTTTTT	CASSYTVRDRGRSGELFF
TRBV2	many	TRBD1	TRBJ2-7	TGTGCCAGCAGTGCGGACCGGGACAGGGTGATAAACGAGCAGTACTTC	CASSADRDRVINEQYF
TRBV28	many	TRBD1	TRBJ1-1	TGTGCCAGCAGGTGGCTGGGACAGAAGAACACTGAAGCTTTCTTT	CASRWLGQKNTEAFF
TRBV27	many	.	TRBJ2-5	TGTGCCAGCAGTTTATGGGCTAAAGAGACCCAGTACTTC	CASSLWAKETQYF
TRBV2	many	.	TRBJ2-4	TGTGCCAGCAGTGCCGACAGGCCCCGCGAAAACATTCAGTACTTC	CASSADRPRENIQYF
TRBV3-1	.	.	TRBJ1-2	TGTGCCAGCAGCCAAGACTGGGGGTCTGGCTACACCTTC	CASSQDWGSGYTF
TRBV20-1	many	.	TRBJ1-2	TGCAGTGCTACACGGTCGGACGGCTATGGCTACACCTTC	CSATRSDGYGYTF
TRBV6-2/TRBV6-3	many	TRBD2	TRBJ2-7	TGTGCCAGCAGACACCCGGGGACTAGCGGGAGAGGCGAGCAGTACTTC	CASRHPGTSGRGEQYF
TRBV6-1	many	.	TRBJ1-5	TGTGCCAGCAGTACGCGCAGCAATCAGCCCCAGCATTTT	CASSTRSNQPQHF
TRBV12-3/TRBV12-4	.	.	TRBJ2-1	TGTGCCAGCAGTTCCTCAACGGGATACAATGAGCAGTTCTTC	CASSSSTGYNEQFF
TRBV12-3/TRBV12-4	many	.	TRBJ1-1	TGTGCCAGCAGGATTCAGGCGATGAACACTGAAGCTTTCTTT	CASRIQAMNTEAFF
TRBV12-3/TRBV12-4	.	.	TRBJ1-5	TGTGCCAGCAGTGATGCCCGGAGCAATCAGCCCCAGCATTTT	CASSDARSNQPQHF
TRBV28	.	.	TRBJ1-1	TGTGCCAGCTGTCCCCGGGACTTCAAGGGGGCTTTCTTT	CASCPRDFKGAFF
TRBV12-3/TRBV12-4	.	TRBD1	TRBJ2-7	TGTGCCAGCAGTCAACCGGGACAGGGAGAAGAGCAGTACTTC	CASSQPGQGEEQYF
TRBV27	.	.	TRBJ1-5	TGTGCCAAACAGGCAGGCAATCAGCCCCAGCATTTT	CAKQAGNQPQHF
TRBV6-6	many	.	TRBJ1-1	TGTGCCAGCAGAGCAGGGAGGGGGACTGAAGCTTTCTTT	CASRAGRGTEAFF
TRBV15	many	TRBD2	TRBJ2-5	TGTGCCACCAGCAGAGATGGGGCTAGCGGGGGACAAGAGACCCAGTACTTC	CATSRDGASGGQETQYF
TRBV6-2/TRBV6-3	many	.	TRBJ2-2	TGTGCCAGCAGTCCTATCAAGGGCTCGGGCAGGGCGCACACCGGGGAGCTGTTTTTT	CASSPIKGSGRAHTGELFF
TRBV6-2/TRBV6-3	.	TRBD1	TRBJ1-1	TGTGCCAGCAGTTACGAGGGTCAGGGGGCTTGGGGGAACACTGAAGCTTTCTTC	CASSYEGQGAWGNTEAFF
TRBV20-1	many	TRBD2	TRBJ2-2	TGCAGTGCTAGTCGCGGGGGGAACACCGGGGAGCTGTTTTTT	CSASRGGNTGELFF
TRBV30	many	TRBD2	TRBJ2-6	TGTGGAGTGGGGGGGTTTAGCTCTGGGGCCAACGTCCTGACTTTC	CGVGGFSSGANVLTF
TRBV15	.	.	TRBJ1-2	TGTGCCACCAGCAGCGGGTCTACTAAGAGCGGCTACACCTTC	CATSSGSTKSGYTF
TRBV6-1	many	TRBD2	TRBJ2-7	TGTGCCAGCAGTGAAGATGCGGGAGGGCCAAACGAGCAGTACTTC	CASSEDAGGPNEQYF
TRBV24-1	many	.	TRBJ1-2	TGTGCCACCAGTGAACGGACACGTCGCTATGGCTACACCTTC	CATSERTRRYGYTF
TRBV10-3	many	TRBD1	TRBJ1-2	TGTGCCATCAGGGATCCGGGACAGGCAGGTAGCTATGGCTACACCTTC	CAIRDPGQAGSYGYTF
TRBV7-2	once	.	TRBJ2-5	TGTGCCATCATTCCTTTTGGGGTAGAGACCCAGTACTTC	CAIIPFGVETQYF
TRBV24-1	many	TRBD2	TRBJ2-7	TGTGCCACCAGTGACGGACTAGCGGGAAGGTACGAGCAGTACTTC	CATSDGLAGRYEQYF
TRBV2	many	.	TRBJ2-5	TGTGCCAGCAACGAGGGGCGAGATCAAGAGACCCAGTACTTC	CASNEGRDQETQYF
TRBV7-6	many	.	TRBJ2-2	TGTGCCAGCAGCCCAAGGGATACGGCAGGGGACACCGGGGAGCTGTTTTTT	CASSPRDTAGDTGELFF
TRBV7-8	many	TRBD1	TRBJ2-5	TGTGCCAGCAGCGTTCGACAGGGAAAGACCCAGTACTTC	CASSVRQGKTQYF
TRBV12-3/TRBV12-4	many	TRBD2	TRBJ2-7	TGTGCCAGCAGTTTGACTAGCGGGACATACGAGCAGTACTTC	CASSLTSGTYEQYF
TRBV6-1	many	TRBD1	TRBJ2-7	TGTGCCAGCAGTGACAGGGGGCCCTCCTACGAGCAGTACTTC	CASSDRGPSYEQYF
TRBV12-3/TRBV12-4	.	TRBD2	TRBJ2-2	TGTGCCAGCAGACTAGGGACTAGCGGGAACACCGGGGAGCTGTTTTTT	CASRLGTSGNTGELFF
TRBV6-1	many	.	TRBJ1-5	TGTGCCAGCAGTACAGAAAATCAGCCCCAGCATTTT	CASSTENQPQHF
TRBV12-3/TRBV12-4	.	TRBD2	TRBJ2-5	TGTGCCAGCAGTCCCAATAGCGGGAGAGGGCGAGAGACCCAGTACTTC	CASSPNSGRGRETQYF